These 2 T cell receptor beta chains came from one sample sequenced in a study of blood T cell repertoires in COVID-19 (dated by TCRdb to between 2020 and 2021). The library was made by the immunoSEQ multiplex PCR assay. TCRdb provides this immuneACCESS table in a form limited to in-frame rearrangements. Some clones are lacking; in checked studies, under half of them reflect an unresolved V gene, and why the rest are absent is not known. This sample has 60,000 to 85,000 clones in its table, and just over 85% of those were observed once. Of the sample, approximately 1.9% is held by the ten largest clones. Sample: peripheral blood. The receptors shown here come from a woman of 80 years or more with active or convalescent COVID-19.

The rearrangement links TRBV10-3 to TRBJ2-7, with 7 bases fitting TRBD1. The germline V gene has CDR1 ENHRY and CDR2 SYGVKD. Trimming at V came to 0 bases and at J to 2 bases, leaving 4 bases not matched to a gene. The CDR3 loop spans 15 amino acids. In DNA, the CDR3 is TGTGCCATCAGTGAGTCTCCGGGACAGACCTACGAGCAGTACTTC. The encoded protein is CAISESPGQTYEQYF.

The gene calls are TRBV25-1 and TRBJ1-2, with D possibly TRBD1 on 6 matching bases. V was pared by 6 bases and J by 6 bases, with 11 bases between. This CDR3 has 12 residues. Germline loops: CDR1 MGHDK, CDR2 SYGVNS. The CDR3 nucleotides are TGTGCCAGCAGGGAGGGGGGGAATGGCTACACCTTC. Amino acid sequence: CASREGGNGYTF.